A single sample gave rise to the 28 T cell receptor beta chains below, sequenced in a study of spatial heterogeneity in lung cancer. Time point meaning: sample taken at primary tumor resection. TCRdb reprocessed the 5' RACE reads with MiXCR, giving one entry per CDR3 protein. In the table there are roughly 25,000 distinct CDR3 sequences, less than 6% of which are singletons. The sample consisted of PBMCs, taken at surgery. Receptors were obtained from a male donor with early-stage non-small cell lung cancer.

Points on this clonotype: A single base separates this from a much larger clone, so it may be a read error. This chain joins TRBV19 and TRBJ1-2, with unresolved D. CDR3 length: 14 amino acids. V gave up 7 bases and J gave up 10 bases, with 22 bases separating them. Germline V gives CDR1 LNHDA, CDR2 SQIVND (reference sequence). The CDR3 DNA sequence: TGTGCCAGTAACCGGCCCGGGGAGAGGAATGCCTACACCTTC. Protein sequence: CASNRPGERNAYTF.

This clonotype was seen repeatedly, ten times or more. The chain employs TRBV6-5 and TRBJ2-3, with D unclear. CDR1 and CDR2 (germline): MNHEY, SVGAGI. The CDR3 covers 17 residues. V shed 0 bases and J shed 6 bases, with 19 bases lying between them. The CDR3 nucleotides read TGTGCCAGCAGTTACTCGATCCCCCCCGTGGGTGGCGATACGCAGTATTTT. Its protein is CASSYSIPPVGGDTQYF.

The chain uses TRBV11-2 and TRBJ1-1; the D is unclear. The V end was cut by 5 bases, the J end by 10 bases, with 14 bases between. The length of the CDR3 is 12 residues. Germline CDR1 and CDR2: SGHAT and FQNNGV. The CDR3: CASSPQRVRAFF. The CDR3 DNA reads as TGTGCCAGCAGCCCCCAAAGGGTTCGAGCTTTCTTT. The whole variable domain, filled in from reference TRBV11-2 and TRBJ1-1, reads EAGVAQSPRYKIIEKRQSVAFWCNPISGHATLYWYQQILGQGPKLLIQFQNNGVVDDSQLPKDRFSAERLKGVDSTLKIQPAKLEDSAVYLCASSPQRVRAFFGQGTRLTVV.

This clonotype was counted ten times or more. The chain has TRBV5-5 and TRBJ1-2; TRBD1 agrees at 8 bases. Germline CDR1 is SGHKS and CDR2 is YYEKEE (reference sequence). CDR3 length: 14 amino acids. Unmatched junction bases numbered 2, after V lost 4 bases and J lost 0 bases. CDR3 in amino acids: CASSRQGPNYGYTF. The CDR3 DNA reads as TGTGCCAGCAGCCGACAGGGGCCTAACTATGGCTACACCTTC.

This clonotype was observed at least ten times. The J gene is TRBJ1-1, the V gene TRBV6-2 or TRBV6-3; D call uncertain. The CDR3 spans 11 residues. Per germline, CDR1 MNHEY and CDR2 SVGEGT. V gave up 2 bases and J gave up 8 bases, with 6 bases separating them. The CDR3 region is CASSYLGEAFF. DNA of the CDR3: TGTGCCAGCAGTTACCTGGGAGAAGCTTTCTTT.

In its sample, this clonotype was seen many times. This rearrangement joins TRBV6-1 to TRBJ2-2; weak D call: TRBD1 (5 bases). CDR1 and CDR2 (germline): MNHNS, SASEGT. CDR3 length: 14 residues. V lost 7 bases to trimming and J lost 6 bases, with 15 bases between them. CDR3 residues: CASNDQRQSGELFF. DNA for the CDR3: TGTGCCAGCAACGACCAGAGACAGTCCGGGGAGCTGTTTTTT.

This clonotype has at least ten counts. The CDR3 sequence is CASSPNTPQGRGNIQYF. The CDR3 DNA reads TGTGCCAGCAGCCCAAACACACCGCAGGGTCGTGGAAACATTCAGTACTTC. V is TRBV6-6 and J is TRBJ2-4; possibly TRBD1 for D (5 bases). CDR1 is MNHNY, CDR2 SVGAGI, per germline (reference sequence). With 6 bases removed from V and 6 bases from J, the gap between germline ends came to 24 bases. This CDR3 has 17 amino acids.

This clonotype appeared many times. The chain uses TRBV5-1 and TRBJ2-3; D is tentatively TRBD1 or TRBD2 (5 bases each). In germline, CDR1 is SGHRS, CDR2 YFSETQ. The CDR3 is 13 amino acids. Between the trimmed V and J ends, which lost 2 bases and 4 bases, there was a span of 8 bases. The CDR3 region is CASSLEGSDTQYF. The DNA for the CDR3 is TGCGCCAGCAGCTTAGAGGGGTCAGATACGCAGTATTTT.

This clonotype occurred many times. The rearrangement uses TRBV6-2 or TRBV6-3 and TRBJ2-2, with D possibly matching TRBD1 (5 bases). V was cut by 5 bases and J by 6 bases, with 34 bases left in between. The germline V gene has CDR1 MNHEY and CDR2 SVGEGT. The CDR3 runs to 21 residues. The CDR3 nucleotides are TGTGCCAGCAGTCCAGGGCCACCTCTGGGCACGGCGAGTGGTGTCCCCGGGGAGCTGTTTTTT. Translation: CASSPGPPLGTASGVPGELFF.

This clonotype showed up many times. V gene TRBV12-3 or TRBV12-4 combines with J gene TRBJ1-5; TRBD1 agrees at 9 bases. V was pared by 4 bases and J by 0 bases, with 4 bases of the junction left unmatched. The CDR3 has 16 residues. CDR3 region: CASSSRTGVSNQPQHF. The CDR3 DNA reads TGTGCCAGCAGTTCCCGGACAGGGGTTAGCAATCAGCCCCAGCATTTT.

This clonotype was picked up many times. The chain has TRBV20-1 and TRBJ2-5; possibly TRBD2 for D (5 bases). The CDR3 runs to 13 residues. The germline V and J ends were trimmed by 6 bases and 1 base, with 12 bases remaining between them. Germline V gives CDR1 DFQATT, CDR2 SNEGSKA (reference sequence). CDR3 in DNA: TGCAGTGCCAGCCGGGATCCCCAAGAGACCCAGTACTTC. Protein product: CSASRDPQETQYF.

This clonotype was found many times. The DNA for the CDR3 is TGTGCCAGCAGCTTCGGGGAAGCGTCCCAAGAGACCCAGTACTTC. This encodes CASSFGEASQETQYF. This chain links TRBV11-2 with TRBJ2-5, with D perhaps matching TRBD2 (5 bases). The CDR3 has 15 amino acids. Germline V gene lookup returns CDR1 SGHAT and CDR2 FQNNGV. Trimming cost V 3 bases and J 1 base, with 12 bases left between them.

There are many counts of this clonotype. The genes are TRBV30 and TRBJ2-2, with 9 bases that match TRBD2. J gave up 4 bases and V 7 bases, and 7 bases lay outside the gene matches. The germline V gene has CDR1 GTSNPN and CDR2 SVGIG (reference sequence). The CDR3 sequence is 14 residues long. The CDR3, as DNA: TGTGCCTTAAGGCGGGAGGGCCTCACCGGGGAGCTGTTTTTT. Its translation is CALRREGLTGELFF.

This clonotype was counted ten times or more. The chain recombines TRBV28 with TRBJ1-6; D is ambiguous. The V gene lost 6 bases and the J gene lost 0 bases, with 18 bases spanning the gap. This CDR3 comprises 18 residues. The V gene's germline CDR1 is MDHEN and CDR2 SYDVKM. The CDR3 nucleotides read TGTGCCAGCAGGCGTTGGACGGATTATAGCTCCTATAATTCACCCCTCCACTTT. It is translated as CASRRWTDYSSYNSPLHF.

This clonotype was observed many times. The chain links TRBV7-6 to TRBJ2-5; D might be TRBD1 (6 bases). This CDR3 has 17 residues. V was clipped by 1 base and J by 5 bases, with 20 bases between them. Germline V gene lookup returns CDR1 SGHVS and CDR2 FNYEAQ. CDR3 bases: TGTGCCAGCAGCTTAGACGGATACAGGGCTATACAGGAGACCCAGTACTTC. This translates into CASSLDGYRAIQETQYF. Combining the CDR3 with reference TRBV7-6 and TRBJ2-5 gives the whole variable domain GAGVSQSPRYKVTKRGQDVALRCDPISGHVSLYWYRQALGQGPEFLTYFNYEAQQDKSGLPNDRFSAERPEGSISTLTIQRTEQRDSAMYRCASSLDGYRAIQETQYFGPGTRLLVL.

This clonotype is categorized as medium-sized. At one end the junction does not follow the germline gene, possibly because of a read error. The rearrangement joins TRBV6-5 to TRBJ1-4; the match to TRBD1 covers 8 bases. The germline V gene has CDR1 MNHEY and CDR2 SVGAGI. The CDR3 extends over 15 amino acids. CDR3 DNA sequence: TGTGCCAGCAGTAGCGGACAGGGCCAGCCTCCCTCTCAGGTTTTT. It translates to CASSSGQGQPPSQVF.

This clonotype was observed many times. The V gene is TRBV6-5, the J gene TRBJ1-2, with D perhaps matching TRBD1 (6 bases). The CDR3 totals 13 residues. The ends were cut back, 2 bases at V and 4 bases at J, with 8 bases in the middle. Germline values: CDR1 MNHEY, CDR2 SVGAGI. CDR3 coding DNA: TGTGCCAGCAGTTACGAAGGGGGCTATGGCTACACCTTC. Amino acids: CASSYEGGYGYTF.

The V call is TRBV19, the J call TRBJ1-5, with D unresolved. This CDR3 is 15 amino acids long. Germline V CDR1 and CDR2: LNHDA, SQIVND (reference sequence). V was clipped by 3 bases and J by 4 bases, with 13 bases between them. The CDR3, as DNA: TGTGCCAGTAGTATTCGGGATCTTGGAAATCAGCCCCAGCATTTT. Translating gives CASSIRDLGNQPQHF.

There are many counts of this clonotype. The genes are TRBV5-1 and TRBJ2-7; the D gene is possibly TRBD1 (6 bases). Germline CDR1 SGHRS, CDR2 YFSETQ. This CDR3 comprises 14 residues. Between the trimmed V and J ends, which lost 0 bases and 4 bases, there was a span of 11 bases. CDR3 sequence (DNA): TGCGCCAGCAGCTTGGACAGGGCAGGATACGAGCAGTACTTC. Translating it yields CASSLDRAGYEQYF.

This clonotype was seen at least ten times. This rearrangement joins TRBV28 to TRBJ1-4, with unresolved D. The CDR3 loop spans 16 amino acids. Per the germline V gene, CDR1 is MDHEN and CDR2 is SYDVKM. V was clipped by 4 bases and J by 0 bases, with 12 bases between them. The CDR3 sequence: CASSSPPGPTNEKLFF. The DNA for the CDR3 is TGTGCCAGCAGTTCCCCCCCCGGACCAACTAATGAAAAACTGTTTTTT.

In this sample, this clonotype turned up many times. The chain combines TRBV4-3 with TRBJ2-5, with D possibly TRBD1 on 5 matching bases. Germline assignment: CDR1 LGHNA and CDR2 YSLEER. CDR3 length: 13 residues. The ends were cut back, 6 bases at V and 0 bases at J, with 8 bases in the middle. The CDR3 nucleotides are TGCGCCAGCAGTCTGACAGACCAAGAGACCCAGTACTTC. Translating it yields CASSLTDQETQYF.

This clonotype was counted a few times. The V and J genes are TRBV6-2 or TRBV6-3 and TRBJ1-4; TRBD1 is a possible D gene (6 bases). V was shortened by 8 bases and J by 7 bases, with 17 bases between the two germline ends. CDR1 and CDR2 from the germline V gene are MNHEY and SVGEGT. The CDR3 contains 14 residues. In DNA, the CDR3 is TGTGCCAGCGCTCCCGGGACAATTCCTGAAAAACTGTTTTTT. Residues: CASAPGTIPEKLFF.

This clonotype was seen more than once but under ten times. Since a much larger clone is just one base distant, this may be a read error. The chain couples TRBV5-1 to TRBJ1-4; tentative D call: TRBD1 (5 bases). This CDR3 is 15 amino acids long. CDR1 and CDR2 from the germline V gene are SGHRS and YFSETQ. In nucleotides, the CDR3 is TGCACCAGCAGCGCCCTGTTGGGGGCTAATGAAAAACTGTTTTTT. Translation: CTSSALLGANEKLFF.

V is TRBV5-1 and J is TRBJ2-7; TRBD1 matches 8 bases. Trimming took 4 bases from V and 5 from J; bases not matched to a gene: 5. The CDR3 is made up of 13 amino acids. CDR1 and CDR2 from the germline V gene are SGHRS and YFSETQ. CDR3 bases: TGCGCCAGCAGCCGACAGGGGTCCCACGAGCAGTACTTC. It specifies CASSRQGSHEQYF.

At least ten counts were recorded for this clonotype. This chain uses TRBV18 with TRBJ2-3; TRBD2 agrees at 7 bases. With 0 bases clipped from V and 1 base from J, the junction kept 10 bases outside the gene matches. The CDR3 is made up of 18 amino acids. The germline gives CDR1 KGHSH, CDR2 LQKENI. In nucleotides, the CDR3 is TGTGCCAGCTCACCACCGGGCCCCCGGAGCGGGGGCACAGATACGCAGTATTTT. Protein sequence: CASSPPGPRSGGTDTQYF.

A word on this clonotype: A much more abundant neighbour one base away suggests this may be a read error. The chain links TRBV6-2 or TRBV6-3 to TRBJ1-5; perhaps TRBD1 as D (6 bases). The CDR3 is 13 amino acids. CDR1 and CDR2 (germline): MNHEY, SVGEGT. The CDR3 sequence is CVSSGTLGRPQHF. The CDR3, as DNA: TGTGTCAGCAGCGGGACACTGGGTCGGCCCCAGCATTTT.

Many counts were recorded for this clonotype. The chain is built from TRBV24-1 and TRBJ2-1; 7 nucleotides match TRBD2. This CDR3 has 17 residues. In germline, CDR1 is KGHDR, CDR2 SFDVKD. Trimming removed 3 bases from V and 4 bases from J; junction bases left unmatched: 11. CDR3 region: CATSDPVGGTQYNEQFF. CDR3 bases: TGTGCCACCAGTGATCCGGTGGGGGGGACCCAATACAATGAGCAGTTCTTC.

At least ten counts were recorded for this clonotype. V gene TRBV18 combines with J gene TRBJ1-4; D not resolved. This CDR3 has 16 amino acids. Germline values: CDR1 KGHSH, CDR2 LQKENI. Trimming left V 0 bases short and J 4 bases short, with 12 bases between. In DNA form, the CDR3 reads TGTGCCAGCTCACCACCGAACACTGGGTTTAATGAAAAACTGTTTTTT. This gives the protein CASSPPNTGFNEKLFF.